Described below is a single T cell receptor beta chain sequence and its context. The antigen is unknown. This sample stems from a study of graft-versus-host responses after intestinal transplantation. Study-wide points: Early post-transplant falls in HvG clones accompanied the peak levels of circulating GvH clones. Some GvH clones appeared in ileal mucosa or blood before recipient bone marrow.

Data came from immunoSEQ multiplex PCR; TCRdb stores just in-frame clones and leaves some out. In the table there are approximately 49,000 clones, around 89% of which are singletons. Trimming took 0 bases from V and 3 from J, leaving 13 bases between them. In germline, CDR1 is MNHEY, CDR2 SVGAGI. The CDR3 spans 16 residues. The receptor's source is a human donor who was the organ donor for an intestinal transplant. The chain has TRBV6-5 and TRBJ2-3; possibly TRBD2 for D (6 bases). The sample in question was unstimulated CD4+ T cells sorted from spleen or lymph node cells, obtained before transplant. For the CDR3, the DNA is TGTGCCAGCAGTTACTCGCCAGCGGGTCAGACAGATACGCAGTATTTT. It specifies CASSYSPAGQTDTQYF.